This T cell receptor (beta chain) comes out of a study of blood T cells in healthy people across ages. Using a J-beta primer mix together with a sample-barcoded 5' primer, a second PCR was run for 7 to 11 cycles. No fewer than 3 million CDR3-containing paired-end reads came from each sample. TCRdb reprocessed the 5' RACE reads via MiXCR and lists one record per CDR3 protein. The data show 1.5 million to 2 million distinct CDR3 sequences, 28% seen once. In this sample, this clonotype turned up many times. Its antigen is currently unknown. Germline CDR1 DFQATT, CDR2 SNEGSKA (reference sequence). The V and J ends lost 1 base and 7 bases respectively, with 11 bases between them. This CDR3 has 13 residues. General study points: Both naive CD4+ cell counts and diversity were greater in long-lived donors than in aged donors.

This clonotype was obtained from a woman aged 25 to 39 in good health. The chain links TRBV20-1 to TRBJ2-1; D is perhaps TRBD1 (6 bases). Sample: blood. The DNA of the CDR3 is TGCAGTGCTAGAGTCGGGCAGGGGAATGAGCAGTTCTTC. Protein product: CSARVGQGNEQFF.